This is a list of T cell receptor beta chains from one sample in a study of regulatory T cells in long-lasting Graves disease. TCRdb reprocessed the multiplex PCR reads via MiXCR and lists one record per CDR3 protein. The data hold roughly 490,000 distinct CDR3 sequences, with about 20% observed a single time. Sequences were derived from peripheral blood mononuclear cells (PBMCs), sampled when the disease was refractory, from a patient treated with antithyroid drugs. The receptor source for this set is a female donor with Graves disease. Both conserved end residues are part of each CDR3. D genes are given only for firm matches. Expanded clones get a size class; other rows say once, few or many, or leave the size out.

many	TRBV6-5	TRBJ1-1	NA	TGTGCCAGCAGTTACGATGGTAAGACCCTACTGAACACTGAAGCTTTCTTT	CASSYDGKTLLNTEAFF
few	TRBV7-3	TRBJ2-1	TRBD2	TGTGCCAGCAGCCCGACTAGCGGGAGAGGAGAGCAGTTCTTC	CASSPTSGRGEQFF
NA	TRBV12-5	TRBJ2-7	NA	TGTGCTCGGGACCGCTCCTACGAGCAGTACTTC	CARDRSYEQYF
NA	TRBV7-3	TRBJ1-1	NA	TGTGCCAGCAGAGTCGGGGTGAACACTGAAGCTTTCTTT	CASRVGVNTEAFF
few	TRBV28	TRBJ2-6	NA	TGTGCCAGCAGTTTATGGGTCGCAGGTCTAAGCTCTGGGGCCAACGTCCTGACTTTC	CASSLWVAGLSSGANVLTF
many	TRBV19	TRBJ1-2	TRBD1	TGTGCCAGCAGTATAGGGACAGCTAACTATGGCTACACCTTC	CASSIGTANYGYTF
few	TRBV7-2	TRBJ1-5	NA	TGTGCCAGCAGCTTAAGCGGGCGAGGGGGCAATCAGCCCCAGCATTTT	CASSLSGRGGNQPQHF
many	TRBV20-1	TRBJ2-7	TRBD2	TGCAGTGCTAGAGCTGTGACTAGCGGGAGAGACTACGAGCAGTACTTC	CSARAVTSGRDYEQYF
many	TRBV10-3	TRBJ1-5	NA	TGTGCCATATCGGGGCAGGGCGATCAGCCCCAGCATTTT	CAISGQGDQPQHF
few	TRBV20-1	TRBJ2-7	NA	TGCAGTGCTAGAGCCCCCCTCGCCGCGGACTACGAGCAGTACTTC	CSARAPLAADYEQYF